This T cell receptor beta chain was retrieved from a study of blood T cell repertoires in COVID-19. Study context: COVID-19 samples from acute and convalescent phases originated in the United States, Italy and Spain.

Authors' methods: Reference gene primers were amplified, and this amplification served to estimate nucleated cell counts. Here immunoSEQ multiplex PCR was the method, and the copy in TCRdb shows in-frame clones only, minus some. For V, J and clone size, that table is used; D and trimming come from the DNA. The sample contains under 250,000 clones, roughly 88% of which appear only once. The germline gives CDR1 SGHTA, CDR2 FQGNSA. This CDR3 is 14 amino acids long. Trimming stripped 4 bases from V and 1 base from J, with 10 bases between. The specimen sequenced was peripheral blood. The chain is built from TRBV7-2 and TRBJ1-1; D call uncertain. This receptor was identified in an elderly woman with COVID-19, enrolled during active disease. CDR3 residues: CASSSGSPNTEAFF. The CDR3 nucleotides are TGTGCCAGCAGCTCAGGCAGCCCGAACACTGAAGCTTTCTTT.